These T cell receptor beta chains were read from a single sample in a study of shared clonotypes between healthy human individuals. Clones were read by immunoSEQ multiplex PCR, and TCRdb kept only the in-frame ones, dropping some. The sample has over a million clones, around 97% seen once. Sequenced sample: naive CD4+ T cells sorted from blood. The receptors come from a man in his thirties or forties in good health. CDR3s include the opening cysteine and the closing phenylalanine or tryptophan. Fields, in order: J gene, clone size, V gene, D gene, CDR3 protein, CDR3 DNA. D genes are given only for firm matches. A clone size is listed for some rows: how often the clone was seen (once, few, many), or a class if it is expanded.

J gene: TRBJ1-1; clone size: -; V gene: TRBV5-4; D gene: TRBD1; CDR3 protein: CASSSPGQGNTEAFF; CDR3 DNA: TGTGCCAGCAGCTCACCGGGACAGGGCAACACTGAAGCTTTCTTT
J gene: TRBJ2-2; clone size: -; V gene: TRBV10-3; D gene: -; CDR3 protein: CATGPLGTTHTGELFF; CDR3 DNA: TGTGCCACCGGGCCGCTCGGGACAACCCACACCGGGGAGCTGTTTTTT
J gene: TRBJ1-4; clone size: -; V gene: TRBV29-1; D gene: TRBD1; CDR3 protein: CSGGTGIYEKLFF; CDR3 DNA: TGCAGCGGAGGGACAGGGATATATGAAAAACTGTTTTTT
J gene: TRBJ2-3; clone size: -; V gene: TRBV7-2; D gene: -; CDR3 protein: CASSTTKGTDTQYF; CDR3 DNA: TGTGCCAGCAGCACTACCAAGGGCACAGATACGCAGTATTTT
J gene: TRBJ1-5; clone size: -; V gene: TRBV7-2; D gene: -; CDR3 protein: CASSRVVGGQPQHF; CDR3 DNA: TGTGCCAGCAGCCGGGTCGTCGGCGGACAGCCCCAGCATTTT
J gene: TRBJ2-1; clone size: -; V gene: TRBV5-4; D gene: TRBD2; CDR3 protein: CASSSGTSGSPSRNEQFF; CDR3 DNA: TGTGCCAGCAGCTCGGGGACTAGCGGGAGTCCTTCTAGGAATGAGCAGTTCTTC
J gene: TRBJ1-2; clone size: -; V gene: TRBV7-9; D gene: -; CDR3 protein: CASSLGGSSYGYTF; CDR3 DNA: TGTGCCAGCAGCTTAGGCGGCAGTTCCTATGGCTACACCTTC
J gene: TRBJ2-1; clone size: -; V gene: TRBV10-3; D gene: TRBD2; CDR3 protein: CAISGISGVAYNEQFF; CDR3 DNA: TGTGCCATCAGTGGGATTAGCGGGGTAGCCTACAATGAGCAGTTCTTC
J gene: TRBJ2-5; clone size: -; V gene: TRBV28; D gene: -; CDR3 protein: CASSLEGFRETQYF; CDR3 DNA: TGTGCCAGCAGTTTAGAGGGGTTCCGGGAGACCCAGTACTTC
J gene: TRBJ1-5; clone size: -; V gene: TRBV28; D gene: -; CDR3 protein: CASSRTLLEQVNQPQHF; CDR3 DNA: TGTGCCAGCAGTAGAACCTTACTAGAACAGGTCAATCAGCCCCAGCATTTT
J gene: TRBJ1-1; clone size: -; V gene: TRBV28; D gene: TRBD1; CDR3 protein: CASRPPGGVRTEAFF; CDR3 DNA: TGTGCCAGCAGACCTCCAGGGGGAGTACGGACTGAAGCTTTCTTT
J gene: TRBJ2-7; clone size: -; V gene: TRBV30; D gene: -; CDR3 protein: CAWTKGDYYYEQYF; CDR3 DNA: TGTGCCTGGACGAAGGGGGACTACTACTACGAGCAGTACTTC
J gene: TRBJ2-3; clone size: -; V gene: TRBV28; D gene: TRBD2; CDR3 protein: CASRSAGDRADTQYF; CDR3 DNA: TGTGCCAGCAGATCAGCGGGAGACCGAGCAGATACGCAGTATTTT
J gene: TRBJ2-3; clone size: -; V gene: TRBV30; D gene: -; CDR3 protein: CAWSSLAMTDTQYF; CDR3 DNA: TGTGCCTGGAGTAGCCTAGCCATGACAGATACGCAGTATTTT
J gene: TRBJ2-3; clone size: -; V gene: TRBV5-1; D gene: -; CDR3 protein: CATKTGTSTDTQYF; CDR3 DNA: TGCGCCACAAAAACAGGCACTAGCACAGATACGCAGTATTTT
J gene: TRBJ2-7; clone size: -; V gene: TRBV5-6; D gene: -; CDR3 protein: CASSLFSLVGTRDYEQYF; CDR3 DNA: TGTGCCAGCAGCTTATTTTCGTTGGTCGGGACCCGGGATTACGAGCAGTACTTC
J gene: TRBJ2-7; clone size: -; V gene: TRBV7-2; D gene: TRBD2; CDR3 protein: CASSLRTSGSSYEQYF; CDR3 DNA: TGTGCCAGCAGCTTACGGACTAGCGGGAGCTCCTACGAGCAGTACTTC
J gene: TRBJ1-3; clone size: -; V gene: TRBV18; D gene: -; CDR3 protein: CASSPPVPTGNTIYF; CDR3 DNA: TGTGCCAGCTCACCACCCGTCCCTACTGGAAACACCATATATTTT
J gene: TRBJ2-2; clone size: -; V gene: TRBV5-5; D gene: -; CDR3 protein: CASSAITGSASGELFF; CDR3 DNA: TGTGCCAGCAGCGCGATTACGGGGTCGGCTTCCGGGGAGCTGTTTTTT
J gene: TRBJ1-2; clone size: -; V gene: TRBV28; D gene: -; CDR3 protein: CASSLMEGGGYGYTF; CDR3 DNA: TGTGCCAGCAGTTTGATGGAGGGAGGGGGCTATGGCTACACCTTC
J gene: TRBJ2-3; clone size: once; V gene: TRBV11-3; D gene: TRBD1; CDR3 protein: CASRRLVGTASTDTQYF; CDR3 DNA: TGTGCCAGCCGCCGATTGGTAGGGACAGCTAGCACAGATACGCAGTATTTT
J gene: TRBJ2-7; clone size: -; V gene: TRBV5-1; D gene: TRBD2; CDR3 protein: CASRILAGGSPYEQYF; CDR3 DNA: TGCGCCAGCAGAATCCTAGCGGGAGGGTCGCCCTACGAGCAGTACTTC
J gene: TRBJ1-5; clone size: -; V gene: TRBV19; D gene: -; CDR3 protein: CASTATGSSNQPQHF; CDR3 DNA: TGTGCCAGTACTGCAACAGGCAGCAGCAATCAGCCCCAGCATTTT
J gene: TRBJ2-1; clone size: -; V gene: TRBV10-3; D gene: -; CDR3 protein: CASRGLDSYNEQFF; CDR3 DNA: TGTGCCTCAAGGGGACTGGACTCCTACAATGAGCAGTTCTTC
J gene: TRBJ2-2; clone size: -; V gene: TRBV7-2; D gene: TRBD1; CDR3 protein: CASSLLGTGGTGELFF; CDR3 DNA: TGTGCCAGCAGCTTACTCGGGACAGGAGGTACCGGGGAGCTGTTTTTT
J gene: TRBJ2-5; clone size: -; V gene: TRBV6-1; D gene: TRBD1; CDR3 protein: CASSGTGIRETQYF; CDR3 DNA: TGTGCCAGCAGCGGGACAGGGATTCGGGAGACCCAGTACTTC
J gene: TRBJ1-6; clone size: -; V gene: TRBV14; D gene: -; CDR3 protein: CASSQDQGGSSYNSPLHF; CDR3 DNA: TGTGCCAGCAGCCAAGATCAGGGCGGCAGCTCCTATAATTCACCCCTCCACTTT
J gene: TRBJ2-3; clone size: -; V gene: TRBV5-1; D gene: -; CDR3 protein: CASSHIVTDTQYF; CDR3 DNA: TGCGCCAGCAGCCATATTGTCACAGATACGCAGTATTTT
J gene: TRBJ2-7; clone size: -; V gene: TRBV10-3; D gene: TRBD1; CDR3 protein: CAIRGGQGVDEQYF; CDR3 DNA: TGTGCCATCAGGGGGGGACAGGGAGTGGACGAGCAGTACTTC
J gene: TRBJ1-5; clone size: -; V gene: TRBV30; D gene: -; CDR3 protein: CAWSGTSSNQPQHF; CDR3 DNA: TGTGCCTGGAGTGGGACAAGCAGCAATCAGCCCCAGCATTTT
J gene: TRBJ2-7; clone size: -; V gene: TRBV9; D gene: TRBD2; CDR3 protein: CASSPYSAGTNSYEQYF; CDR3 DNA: TGTGCCAGCAGCCCATACTCAGCCGGGACTAACTCCTACGAGCAGTACTTC
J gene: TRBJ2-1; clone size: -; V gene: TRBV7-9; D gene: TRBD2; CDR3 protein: CASSPTGGGAGRINNEQFF; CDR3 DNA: TGTGCCAGCAGCCCCACCGGCGGCGGAGCGGGACGAATCAACAATGAGCAGTTCTTC
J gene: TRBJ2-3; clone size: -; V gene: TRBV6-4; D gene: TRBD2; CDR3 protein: CASSLCGTISTDTQYF; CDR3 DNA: TGTGCCAGCTCCCTTTGCGGGACTATAAGCACAGATACGCAGTATTTT
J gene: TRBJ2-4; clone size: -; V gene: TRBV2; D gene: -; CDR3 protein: CASKRLENIQYF; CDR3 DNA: TGTGCCAGCAAGCGGTTGGAAAACATTCAGTACTTC
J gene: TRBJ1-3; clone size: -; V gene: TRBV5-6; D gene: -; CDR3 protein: CASSHRASGNTIYF; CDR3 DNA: TGTGCCAGCAGCCACAGGGCGTCCGGAAACACCATATATTTT
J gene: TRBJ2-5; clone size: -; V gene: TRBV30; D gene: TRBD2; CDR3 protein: CAWSAGRLLGGPLETQYF; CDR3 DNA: TGTGCCTGGAGTGCGGGGCGATTGTTGGGAGGGCCGTTGGAGACCCAGTACTTC
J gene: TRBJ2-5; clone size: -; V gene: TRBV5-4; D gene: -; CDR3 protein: CASSEPQETQYF; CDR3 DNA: TGTGCCAGCAGCGAGCCTCAAGAGACCCAGTACTTC
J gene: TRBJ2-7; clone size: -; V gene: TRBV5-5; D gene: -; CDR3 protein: CASSLVSRPIYEQYF; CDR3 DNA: TGTGCCAGCAGCTTGGTCTCCCGACCGATCTACGAGCAGTACTTC
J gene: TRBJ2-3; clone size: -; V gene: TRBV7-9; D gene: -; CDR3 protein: CASSLDGTDTQYF; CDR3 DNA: TGTGCCAGCAGCTTAGATGGTACAGATACGCAGTATTTT